The clone carrying this T cell receptor beta chain came up a few times. Its antigen is still unknown. In TCRdb, the 5' RACE reads were re-called with MiXCR into one record per CDR3 protein. The data hold 300,000 to 400,000 distinct CDR3 sequences, with about 28% observed a single time. The entry originates in a study of identical twins' blood T cells. Study-level points and caveats: Even for out-of-frame TCRbeta, twins reportedly shared V gene usage much more than unrelated donors. Shared CDR3 clonotype counts between two donors mainly tracked the product of their cloneset sizes, twins included. Environmental influences on twin similarity could not be excluded.

Per germline, CDR1 DFQATT and CDR2 SNEGSKA (reference sequence). The CDR3 consists of 13 residues. V was cut by 6 bases and J by 7 bases, with 19 bases left in between. Sequencing was done on a sample of PBMCs. The TCR was taken from a woman aged 18-55 years in good health. This rearrangement joins TRBV20-1 to TRBJ2-7; either TRBD1 or TRBD2 may supply D (6 bases each). CDR3 nucleotide sequence: TGCAGTGCCCTGAGGGGGGAACTTAGTGAGCAGTACTTC. Translation: CSALRGELSEQYF.